A selection of T cell receptor beta chains follows, all from one sample in a study of T cells after yellow fever vaccination. TCRdb redid the calling of the 5' RACE reads with MiXCR, one entry per CDR3 protein. The sample includes 620,000 or so distinct CDR3 sequences, 9% to 15% of them seen just once. Sample: PBMCs, taken on the day of the yellow fever booster vaccination. These receptors were obtained from a man under 40 who received the YFV17D yellow fever vaccine. The CDR3 runs from the conserved cysteine through the conserved F or W. Fields, in order: J gene, D gene, clone size, V gene, CDR3 protein, CDR3 DNA. A D gene is named only where the DNA matches it firmly. The listing skips clone size in some rows; elsewhere it reads once, few, many or a size class.

TRBJ2-1 | TRBD1 | few | TRBV12-3/TRBV12-4 | CASSLTGVPYNEQFF | TGTGCCAGCAGTCTGACAGGGGTCCCCTACAATGAGCAGTTCTTC
TRBJ1-2 | . | few | TRBV2 | CASSAGTSGYTF | TGTGCCAGCAGTGCCGGGACCTCCGGCTACACCTTC
TRBJ1-4 | . | . | TRBV29-1 | CSVDVGWEKLFF | TGCAGCGTTGACGTAGGATGGGAAAAACTGTTTTTT
TRBJ2-6 | . | . | TRBV4-3 | CASSQEGTHSGANVLTF | TGCGCCAGCAGCCAAGAAGGGACACACTCTGGGGCCAACGTCCTGACTTTC
TRBJ1-5 | . | . | TRBV5-5 | CASRPEDLPSNQPQHF | TGTGCCAGCAGACCGGAGGACCTGCCTAGCAATCAGCCCCAGCATTTT
TRBJ1-6 | . | . | TRBV4-3 | CASSQDRSGLNNSPLHF | TGCGCCAGCAGCCAAGATAGATCAGGGCTGAATAATTCACCCCTCCACTTT
TRBJ2-1 | . | . | TRBV20-1 | CSAKDWGREFF | TGCAGTGCCAAGGACTGGGGCCGGGAGTTCTTC
TRBJ2-7 | . | . | TRBV20-1 | CSARLPGVAYEQYF | TGCAGTGCTAGATTGCCTGGGGTAGCCTACGAGCAGTACTTC
TRBJ1-2 | . | . | TRBV10-3 | CAIKAVEGYTF | TGTGCCATCAAGGCAGTTGAGGGCTACACCTTC
TRBJ2-2 | TRBD2 | . | TRBV5-4 | CASSQGLASNTGELFF | TGTGCCAGCAGCCAAGGACTAGCGTCGAACACCGGGGAGCTGTTTTTT
TRBJ1-5 | . | . | TRBV20-1 | CSATWGGRGDQPQHF | TGCAGTGCAACATGGGGCGGACGGGGGGATCAGCCCCAGCATTTT
TRBJ2-2 | TRBD1 | . | TRBV24-1 | CATSAWTGDGELFF | TGTGCCACCAGTGCCTGGACAGGAGACGGGGAGCTGTTTTTT
TRBJ2-5 | TRBD2 | . | TRBV6-5 | CASSYSGPTSGRSRETQYF | TGTGCCAGCAGTTACTCGGGGCCCACTAGCGGGAGGTCCCGTGAGACCCAGTACTTC
TRBJ2-5 | TRBD2 | few | TRBV7-6 | CASSLVRGGGPSGRRSETQYF | TGTGCTAGCAGCTTAGTACGCGGGGGAGGTCCGAGCGGGAGAAGGTCGGAGACCCAGTACTTC
TRBJ2-2 | . | few | TRBV13 | CASSQSPTGELFF | TGTGCCAGCAGTCAGAGTCCCACCGGGGAGCTGTTTTTT
TRBJ2-3 | TRBD2 | . | TRBV7-2 | CASSQLTSGSTDTQYF | TGTGCCAGCAGCCAATTGACTAGCGGGAGCACAGATACGCAGTATTTT
TRBJ2-1 | . | many | TRBV15 | CATSRDQLNPEQFF | TGTGCCACCAGCAGAGATCAGTTAAATCCTGAGCAGTTCTTC
TRBJ1-2 | . | . | TRBV7-8 | CASSLSNRDYGYTF | TGTGCCAGCAGCTTATCCAACCGGGACTATGGCTACACCTTC
TRBJ2-2 | TRBD2 | few | TRBV20-1 | CSARVATSAPWAGELFF | TGCAGTGCTAGAGTGGCGACTAGCGCCCCGTGGGCCGGGGAGCTGTTTTTT
TRBJ1-2 | . | few | TRBV27 | CASSLVAGSSANYGYTF | TGTGCCAGCAGTTTAGTGGCAGGGAGTTCGGCTAACTATGGCTACACCTTC
TRBJ1-2 | . | many | TRBV29-1 | CSVRPASHYGYTF | TGCAGCGTTCGACCGGCCAGCCACTATGGCTACACCTTC
TRBJ2-1 | . | . | TRBV5-4 | CASSNAYNEQFF | TGTGCCAGCAGCAACGCCTACAATGAGCAGTTCTTC
TRBJ2-1 | . | few | TRBV12-3/TRBV12-4 | CASSFLGTATPGGYNEQFF | TGTGCCAGCAGCTTTCTTGGGACGGCCACCCCGGGCGGCTACAATGAGCAGTTCTTC
TRBJ2-1 | TRBD2 | few | TRBV7-9 | CASSSERLAGSNEQFF | TGTGCCAGCAGCTCCGAGAGACTAGCGGGATCCAATGAGCAGTTCTTC
TRBJ2-2 | . | . | TRBV12-3/TRBV12-4 | CASSALEAGELFF | TGTGCCAGCAGTGCGCTAGAGGCCGGGGAGCTGTTTTTT
TRBJ2-7 | TRBD1 | few | TRBV7-9 | CASSLRDREVQGEQYF | TGTGCCAGCAGCCTTCGGGACAGGGAGGTCCAAGGCGAGCAGTACTTC
TRBJ2-1 | . | few | TRBV19 | CATATYNEQFF | TGTGCCACCGCGACCTACAATGAGCAGTTCTTC
TRBJ1-4 | . | few | TRBV5-1 | CASGIGNDEKLFF | TGCGCCAGCGGAATTGGGAACGATGAAAAACTGTTTTTT
TRBJ2-7 | . | . | TRBV7-2 | CASSFIVGEQYF | TGTGCCAGCAGCTTCATTGTAGGCGAGCAGTACTTC
TRBJ2-7 | . | . | TRBV5-1 | CASSNGGPRDEQYF | TGCGCCAGCAGCAACGGAGGGCCCAGAGACGAGCAGTACTTC
TRBJ2-5 | . | . | TRBV2 | CASRWVTLTEETQYF | TGTGCCAGCAGATGGGTAACACTCACTGAAGAGACCCAGTACTTC
TRBJ2-7 | TRBD1 | few | TRBV27 | CASGYGVGQRESEQYF | TGTGCCAGCGGATATGGGGTGGGACAGAGGGAGAGCGAGCAGTACTTC
TRBJ2-1 | TRBD2 | . | TRBV20-1 | CSARDIRGASGINEQFF | TGCAGTGCTAGAGATATTCGGGGGGCTAGCGGGATCAATGAGCAGTTCTTC
TRBJ2-3 | . | few | TRBV10-3 | CAISDFGVGTDTQYF | TGTGCCATCAGTGACTTTGGGGTCGGCACAGATACGCAGTATTTT
TRBJ1-4 | TRBD1 | few | TRBV29-1 | CSVKPAGGEEKLFF | TGCAGCGTTAAACCCGCAGGGGGAGAAGAAAAACTGTTTTTT
TRBJ2-1 | . | many | TRBV29-1 | CSVGTYNEQFF | TGCAGCGTTGGGACCTACAATGAGCAGTTCTTC
TRBJ2-7 | . | . | TRBV7-9 | CASSLIGVDRPNEQYF | TGTGCCAGCAGCCTTATAGGGGTCGACAGGCCTAACGAGCAGTACTTC
TRBJ1-4 | TRBD1 | . | TRBV2 | CASSDLDRVNEKLFF | TGTGCCAGCAGTGACCTAGACAGGGTTAATGAAAAACTGTTTTTT
TRBJ2-7 | . | . | TRBV2 | CASSESAGAGSEQYF | TGTGCCAGCAGTGAATCGGCTGGGGCGGGGAGCGAGCAGTACTTC
TRBJ2-1 | TRBD2 | . | TRBV20-1 | CSARGLAGLSEQFF | TGCAGTGCTAGAGGGCTAGCGGGTCTCTCGGAGCAGTTCTTC
TRBJ2-2 | . | few | TRBV5-6 | CASSFKRANTGELFF | TGTGCCAGCAGCTTCAAGCGGGCGAACACCGGGGAGCTGTTTTTT
TRBJ2-2 | TRBD2 | few | TRBV7-2 | CASSLAAGAAGELFF | TGTGCCAGCAGCTTAGCAGCGGGAGCTGCCGGGGAGCTGTTTTTT